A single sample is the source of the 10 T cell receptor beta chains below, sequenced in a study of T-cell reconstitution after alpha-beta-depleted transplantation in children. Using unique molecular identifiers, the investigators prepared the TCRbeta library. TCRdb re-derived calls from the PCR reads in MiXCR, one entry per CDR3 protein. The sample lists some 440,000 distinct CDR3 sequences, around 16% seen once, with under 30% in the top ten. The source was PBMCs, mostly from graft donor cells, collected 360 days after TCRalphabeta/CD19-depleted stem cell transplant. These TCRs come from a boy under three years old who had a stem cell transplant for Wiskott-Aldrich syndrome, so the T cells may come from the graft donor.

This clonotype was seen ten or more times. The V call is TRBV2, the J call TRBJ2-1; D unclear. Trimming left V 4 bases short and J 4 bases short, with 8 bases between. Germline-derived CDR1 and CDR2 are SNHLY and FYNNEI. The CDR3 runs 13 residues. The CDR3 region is CASSGRNYNEQFF. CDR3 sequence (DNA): TGTGCCAGCAGTGGACGGAATTACAATGAGCAGTTCTTC.

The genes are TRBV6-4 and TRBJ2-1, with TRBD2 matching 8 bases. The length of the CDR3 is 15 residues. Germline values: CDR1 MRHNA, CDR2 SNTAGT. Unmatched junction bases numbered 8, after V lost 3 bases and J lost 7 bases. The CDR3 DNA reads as TGTGCCAGCAGTGAAATCGGGGGGGACCTTAATGAGCAGTTCTTC. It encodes CASSEIGGDLNEQFF.

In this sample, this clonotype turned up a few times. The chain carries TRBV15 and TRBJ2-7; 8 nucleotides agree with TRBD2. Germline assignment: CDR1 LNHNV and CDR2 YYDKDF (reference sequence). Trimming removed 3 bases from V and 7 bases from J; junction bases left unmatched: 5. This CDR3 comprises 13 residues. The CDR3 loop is CATSRSGGREQYF. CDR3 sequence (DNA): TGTGCCACCAGCAGGAGCGGGGGTAGGGAGCAGTACTTC.

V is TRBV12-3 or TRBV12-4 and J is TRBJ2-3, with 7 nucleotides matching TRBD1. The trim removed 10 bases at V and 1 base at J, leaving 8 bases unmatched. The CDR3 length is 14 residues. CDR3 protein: CATRRDRGTDTQYF. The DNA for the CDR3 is TGTGCCACCCGACGAGACAGGGGCACAGATACGCAGTATTTT.

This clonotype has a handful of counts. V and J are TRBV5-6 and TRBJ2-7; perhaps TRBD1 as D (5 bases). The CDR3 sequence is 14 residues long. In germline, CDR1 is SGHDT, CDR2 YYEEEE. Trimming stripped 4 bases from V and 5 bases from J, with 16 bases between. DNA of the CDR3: TGTGCCAGCAGCCTACAGGTTACATTTAACGAGCAGTACTTC. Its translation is CASSLQVTFNEQYF.

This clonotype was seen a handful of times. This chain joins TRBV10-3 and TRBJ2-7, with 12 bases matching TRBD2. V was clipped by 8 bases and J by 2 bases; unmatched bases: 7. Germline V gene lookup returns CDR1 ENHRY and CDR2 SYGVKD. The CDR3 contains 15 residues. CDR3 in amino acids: CAIRASGRETYEQYF. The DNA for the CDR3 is TGTGCCATCCGGGCTAGCGGGAGGGAAACCTACGAGCAGTACTTC.

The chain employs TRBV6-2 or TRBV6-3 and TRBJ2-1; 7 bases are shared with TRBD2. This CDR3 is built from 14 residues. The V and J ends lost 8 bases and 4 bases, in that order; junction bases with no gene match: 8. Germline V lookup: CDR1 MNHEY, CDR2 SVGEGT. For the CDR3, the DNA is TGTGCCAGCCACTCGGCGGGGGAGTACAATGAGCAGTTCTTC. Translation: CASHSAGEYNEQFF.

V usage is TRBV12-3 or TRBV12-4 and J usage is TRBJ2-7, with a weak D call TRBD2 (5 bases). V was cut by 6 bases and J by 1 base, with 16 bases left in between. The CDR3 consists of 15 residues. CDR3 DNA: TGTGCCAGCAGCCTGGCCAGGTCGGGATCCTACGAGCAGTACTTC. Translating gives CASSLARSGSYEQYF.

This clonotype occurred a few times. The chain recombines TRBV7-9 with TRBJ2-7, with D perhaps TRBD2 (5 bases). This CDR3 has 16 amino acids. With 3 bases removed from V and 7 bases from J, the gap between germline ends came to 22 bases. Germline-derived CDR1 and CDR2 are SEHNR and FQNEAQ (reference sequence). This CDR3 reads CASSFSLMTGPGEQYF. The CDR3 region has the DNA TGTGCCAGCAGCTTCTCCCTTATGACCGGGCCGGGAGAGCAGTACTTC. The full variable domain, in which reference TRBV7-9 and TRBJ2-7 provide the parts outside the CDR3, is DTGVSQNPRHKITKRGQNVTFRCDPISEHNRLYWYRQTLGQGPEFLTYFQNEAQLEKSRLLSDRFSAERPKGSFSTLEIQRTEQGDSAMYLCASSFSLMTGPGEQYFGPGTRLTVT.

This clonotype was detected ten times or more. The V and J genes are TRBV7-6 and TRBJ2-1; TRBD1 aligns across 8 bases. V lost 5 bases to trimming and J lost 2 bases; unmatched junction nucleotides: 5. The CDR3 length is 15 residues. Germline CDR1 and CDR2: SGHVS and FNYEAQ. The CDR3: CASSPRQGTYNEQFF. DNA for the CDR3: TGTGCCAGCAGCCCCCGACAGGGGACCTACAATGAGCAGTTCTTC. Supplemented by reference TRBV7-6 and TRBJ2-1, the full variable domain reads GAGVSQSPRYKVTKRGQDVALRCDPISGHVSLYWYRQALGQGPEFLTYFNYEAQQDKSGLPNDRFSAERPEGSISTLTIQRTEQRDSAMYRCASSPRQGTYNEQFFGPGTRLTVL.